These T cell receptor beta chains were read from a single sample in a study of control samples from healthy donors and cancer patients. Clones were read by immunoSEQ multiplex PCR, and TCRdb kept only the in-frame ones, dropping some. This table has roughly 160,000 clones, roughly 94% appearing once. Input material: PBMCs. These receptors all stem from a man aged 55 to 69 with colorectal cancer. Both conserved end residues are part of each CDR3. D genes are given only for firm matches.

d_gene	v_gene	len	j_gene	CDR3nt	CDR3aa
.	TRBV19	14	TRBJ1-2	TGTGCCAGTAGTATATACGGGAGAAACTATGGCTACACCTTC	CASSIYGRNYGYTF
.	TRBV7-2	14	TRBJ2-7	TGTGCCAGCAGCAACAAGGGGGGGGCCTACGAGCAGTACTTC	CASSNKGGAYEQYF
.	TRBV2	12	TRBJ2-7	TGTGCCAGCAGTGCTCGACGGGGGGAGCAGTACTTC	CASSARRGEQYF
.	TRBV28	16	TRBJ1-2	TGTGCCACCTACCCCGTGGGGCTTGGGTCTAACTATGGCTACACCTTC	CATYPVGLGSNYGYTF
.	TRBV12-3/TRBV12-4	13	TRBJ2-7	TGTGCCAGCAGTTTCTTAGTCGGCTACGAGCAGTACTTC	CASSFLVGYEQYF
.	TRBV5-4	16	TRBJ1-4	TGTGCCAGCAGCGCGTTCGGGAGGGGGAAGAATGAAAAACTGTTTTTT	CASSAFGRGKNEKLFF
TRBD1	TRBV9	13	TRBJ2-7	TGTGCCAGCAACAGACAGGGGATCTACGAGCAGTACTTC	CASNRQGIYEQYF
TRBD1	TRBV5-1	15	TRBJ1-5	TGCGCCAGCAGCCCAGGGACAGGGATTCGTCAGCCCCAGCATTTT	CASSPGTGIRQPQHF
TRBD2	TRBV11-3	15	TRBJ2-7	TGTGCCAGCAGCTTAGGCCTAGCGGGGCCCGACGAGCAGTACTTC	CASSLGLAGPDEQYF
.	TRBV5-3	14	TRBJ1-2	TGTGCCAGAAGCTTTCCCGGGTTTAGCTATGGCTACACCTTC	CARSFPGFSYGYTF
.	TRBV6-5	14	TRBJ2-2	TGTGCCAGCAGTTACTGGGGGGACACCGGGGAGCTGTTTTTT	CASSYWGDTGELFF
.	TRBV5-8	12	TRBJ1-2	TGTGCCAGCACTCTTCAGGGATATGGCTACACCTTC	CASTLQGYGYTF
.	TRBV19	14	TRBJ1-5	TGTGCCAGTAGTATGGTGGGGGGCGGACAGCCCCAGCATTTT	CASSMVGGGQPQHF
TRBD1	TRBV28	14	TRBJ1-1	TGTGCCAGCAGACAGGGGATTTTGAACACTGAAGCTTTCTTT	CASRQGILNTEAFF
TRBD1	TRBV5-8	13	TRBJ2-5	TGTGCCACCACCAGCAGGGGGTGGGAGACCCAGTACTTC	CATTSRGWETQYF
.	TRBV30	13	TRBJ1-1	TGTGCCTGGACCAGAGGACGGAACACTGAAGCTTTCTTT	CAWTRGRNTEAFF